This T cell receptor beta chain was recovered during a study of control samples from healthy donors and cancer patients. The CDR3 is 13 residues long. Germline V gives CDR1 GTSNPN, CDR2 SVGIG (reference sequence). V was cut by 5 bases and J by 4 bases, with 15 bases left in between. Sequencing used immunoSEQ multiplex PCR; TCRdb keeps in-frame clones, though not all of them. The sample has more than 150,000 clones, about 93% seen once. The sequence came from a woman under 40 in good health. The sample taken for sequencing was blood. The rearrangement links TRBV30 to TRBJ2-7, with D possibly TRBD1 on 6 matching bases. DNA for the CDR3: TGTGCCTGGGCGCAGGGGTTTTGGTACGAGCAGTACTTC. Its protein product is CAWAQGFWYEQYF.